Each of the 29 T cell receptor beta chains below was sequenced from the same sample in a study of shared clonotypes between healthy human individuals. Sequencing was performed with immunoSEQ multiplex PCR; in TCRdb, only in-frame clones are kept and a portion is missing. In the table there are about 480,000 clones, roughly 79% of which are singletons. The sample taken for sequencing was PBMCs. The receptors shown here come from a middle-aged woman in good health. Some clones in this sample may be carry-over from other donors' samples.

The rearrangement links TRBV29-1 to TRBJ2-3; D unclear. Germline CDR1 is SQVTM and CDR2 is ANQGSEA. V lost 3 bases, J lost 1 base, and 17 bases lay in between. CDR3 size: 16 residues. The CDR3 nucleotides are TGCAGCGTTGACTCCCGAAATCGAGGAGGCACAGATACGCAGTATTTT. It specifies CSVDSRNRGGTDTQYF.

The V call is TRBV27, the J call TRBJ2-2; no firm D call. Trimming pared 5 bases from V and 4 bases from J, leaving 11 bases between. Germline CDR1 is MNHEY and CDR2 is SMNVEV (reference sequence). This CDR3 comprises 14 residues. This chain's CDR3 is CASSRREGTGELFF. CDR3 sequence (DNA): TGTGCCAGCAGTAGACGCGAAGGCACCGGGGAGCTGTTTTTT.

The chain joins TRBV11-2 to TRBJ2-5, with D perhaps matching TRBD2 (6 bases). V was pared by 5 bases and J by 5 bases, with 21 bases between. The germline CDR1 and CDR2 sequences are SGHAT and FQNNGV. The CDR3 sequence is 16 residues long. CDR3 residues: CASSQEGGSAYETQYF. The CDR3 bases are TGTGCCAGCAGCCAGGAGGGTGGGAGTGCCTATGAGACCCAGTACTTC. The variable domain in full, with the rest retrieved from reference TRBV11-2 and TRBJ2-5, is EAGVAQSPRYKIIEKRQSVAFWCNPISGHATLYWYQQILGQGPKLLIQFQNNGVVDDSQLPKDRFSAERLKGVDSTLKIQPAKLEDSAVYLCASSQEGGSAYETQYFGPGTRLLVL.

The J gene is TRBJ2-2, the V gene TRBV5-6; 11 bases are shared with TRBD2. CDR1 and CDR2 from the germline V gene are SGHDT and YYEEEE. This CDR3 contains 16 residues. Germline trimming cut 4 bases from V and 9 bases from J; bases unmatched to any gene: 11. The DNA for the CDR3 is TGTGCCAGCAGCCTGTATAGCGGGAGGGGTACCAGGGAGCTGTTTTTT. It codes for CASSLYSGRGTRELFF. Full variable domain (rest looked up from reference TRBV5-6 and TRBJ2-2): DAGVTQSPTHLIKTRGQQVTLRCSPKSGHDTVSWYQQALGQGPQFIFQYYEEEERQRGNFPDRFSGHQFPNYSSELNVNALLLGDSALYLCASSLYSGRGTRELFFGEGSRLTVL.

The genes are TRBV27 and TRBJ2-6; D is perhaps TRBD1 (5 bases). Germline V gene data show CDR1 as MNHEY and CDR2 as SMNVEV (reference sequence). V dropped 5 bases and J dropped 0 bases, with 20 bases sitting between them. The CDR3 covers 19 residues. The CDR3 region has the DNA TGTGCCAGCAGTCCCCTGGGGCAGGCCAGAATCTCTGGGGCCAACGTCCTGACTTTC. This sequence encodes CASSPLGQARISGANVLTF.

The genes are TRBV10-2 and TRBJ1-1; D unclear. Germline CDR1 and CDR2: WSHSY and SAAADI. The CDR3 contains 14 residues. V lost 0 bases to trimming and J lost 2 bases, with 7 bases between them. The CDR3 spells CASSESGVNTEAFF. In DNA, the CDR3 is TGCGCCAGCAGTGAGTCCGGCGTTAACACTGAAGCTTTCTTT.

The V call is TRBV5-1, the J call TRBJ2-3, with 9 bases that match TRBD1. The CDR3 covers 15 residues. V dropped 0 bases and J dropped 4; count of bases not matched to a gene: 3. The germline V gene has CDR1 SGHRS and CDR2 YFSETQ. The CDR3 sequence is CASSLGDRDADTQYF. DNA of the CDR3: TGCGCCAGCAGCTTGGGGGACAGGGACGCAGATACGCAGTATTTT.

V usage is TRBV5-6 and J usage is TRBJ1-6, with TRBD1 matching over 9 bases. Trimming at V came to 4 bases and at J to 6 bases, leaving 8 bases not matched to a gene. This CDR3 has 16 amino acids. Looked up from germline, CDR1 is SGHDT and CDR2 is YYEEEE. The CDR3 DNA follows: TGTGCCAGCAGCCTAGGGACAGGGTTTGGTAATTCACCCCTCCACTTT. It is translated as CASSLGTGFGNSPLHF.

This rearrangement joins TRBV11-1 to TRBJ2-2, with D hard to call. Germline CDR1 is SGHAT and CDR2 is FQDESV (reference sequence). The CDR3 consists of 15 residues. Trimming took 3 bases from V and 0 from J, leaving 8 bases between them. CDR3 region: CASSLVDPNTGELFF. The CDR3 DNA reads as TGTGCCAGCAGCTTGGTGGACCCGAACACCGGGGAGCTGTTTTTT.

The V and J genes are TRBV5-8 and TRBJ2-2, with D perhaps being TRBD1 or TRBD2 (5 bases each). Trimming removed 4 bases from V and 7 bases from J, with 14 bases in between. Germline assignment: CDR1 SGHTS and CDR2 YDEGEE. The CDR3 extends over 14 amino acids. Here the CDR3 reads CASSLWGTGGELFF. Written as DNA, the CDR3 is TGTGCCAGCAGCCTATGGGGGACGGGCGGGGAGCTGTTTTTT.

This chain links TRBV29-1 with TRBJ1-2, with D maybe TRBD1 (5 bases). The CDR3 length is 12 residues. Trimming took off 8 bases at V and 4 bases at J, with 14 bases between the two ends. Germline CDR1 SQVTM, CDR2 ANQGSEA. The CDR3 is CSSRDGPYGYTF. As DNA, the CDR3 is TGCAGCAGCCGGGACGGCCCCTATGGCTACACCTTC.

The genes are TRBV18 and TRBJ2-1; weak D call: TRBD1 (5 bases). The germline V and J ends were trimmed by 1 base and 8 bases, with 15 bases remaining between them. The germline V gene has CDR1 KGHSH and CDR2 LQKENI. The length of the CDR3 is 15 residues. CDR3 in DNA: TGTGCCAGCTCACCACTCGTAGACACAGGCGATGAGCAGTTCTTC. Protein sequence: CASSPLVDTGDEQFF.

Here the CDR3 reads CASSSQGLNEQYF. The CDR3 region has the DNA TGTGCCAGCAGCTCTCAGGGCCTTAACGAGCAGTACTTC. The chain is built from TRBV6-6 and TRBJ2-7, with D maybe TRBD1 (5 bases). V gave up 6 bases and J gave up 5 bases, with 14 bases separating them. CDR3 size: 13 residues. CDR1 is MNHNY, CDR2 SVGAGI, per germline (reference sequence).

The chain joins TRBV7-9 to TRBJ2-2, with D unresolved. This CDR3 has 11 residues. Trimming removed 8 bases from V and 5 bases from J, with 6 bases in between. Germline CDR1 is SEHNR and CDR2 is FQNEAQ (reference sequence). The CDR3 coding sequence is TGTGCCAGCTCAGTGACCGGGGAGCTGTTTTTT. It codes for CASSVTGELFF.

This clone occurred once. This chain links TRBV7-9 with TRBJ2-2; 16 positions match TRBD2. V lost 3 bases to trimming and J lost 3 bases; unmatched junction nucleotides: 7. The CDR3 has 19 residues. Germline loops: CDR1 SEHNR, CDR2 FQNEAQ (reference sequence). This CDR3 is CASSFQGLAGGPDTGELFF. CDR3 in DNA: TGTGCCAGCAGCTTCCAGGGACTAGCGGGAGGGCCTGACACCGGGGAGCTGTTTTTT.

The rearrangement joins TRBV5-1 to TRBJ1-4, with D unclear. The CDR3 extends over 14 amino acids. V gave up 0 bases and J gave up 1 base, with 4 bases separating them. CDR1 is SGHRS, CDR2 YFSETQ, per germline. The CDR3 protein is CASSLDRTNEKLFF. The CDR3 coding sequence is TGCGCCAGCAGCTTGGACAGAACTAATGAAAAACTGTTTTTT. The full variable domain, in which reference TRBV5-1 and TRBJ1-4 provide the parts outside the CDR3, is KAGVTQTPRYLIKTRGQQVTLSCSPISGHRSVSWYQQTPGQGLQFLFEYFSETQRNKGNFPGRFSGRQFSNSRSEMNVSTLELGDSALYLCASSLDRTNEKLFFGSGTQLSVL.

The chain joins TRBV11-2 to TRBJ2-1; D is possibly TRBD2 (5 bases). Germline CDR1 is SGHAT and CDR2 is FQNNGV. This CDR3 contains 18 residues. Trimming removed 1 base at V and 8 bases at J, with 24 bases between. The CDR3 loop reads CASSLALHPQLAGYEQFF. The CDR3 DNA reads as TGTGCCAGCAGCTTAGCCCTCCACCCCCAGTTGGCGGGTTATGAGCAGTTCTTC.

The V gene is TRBV29-1, the J gene TRBJ1-3, with D possibly being TRBD1 (6 bases). V shed 8 bases and J shed 2 bases, with 10 bases lying between them. In germline, CDR1 is SQVTM, CDR2 ANQGSEA. There are 12 residues in the CDR3. This CDR3 is CSIQGPGNTIYF. The CDR3 region has the DNA TGCAGCATACAGGGTCCTGGAAACACCATATATTTT.

The chain recombines TRBV7-3 with TRBJ2-2, with TRBD2 as a possible D gene (5 bases). This CDR3 is 16 amino acids long. Trimming left V 6 bases short and J 0 bases short, with 14 bases between. Looked up from germline, CDR1 is SGHTA and CDR2 is FQGTGA. The CDR3 protein is CASRLGLAANTGELFF. The CDR3 nucleotides read TGTGCCAGCAGACTAGGGTTGGCAGCGAACACCGGGGAGCTGTTTTTT.

Remarks on this clone: The sample holds other DNA sequences that translate to the same CDR3. The rearrangement uses TRBV7-9 and TRBJ1-4; the match to TRBD1 covers 7 bases. The ends lost 5 bases at V and 0 bases at J; junction bases unmatched: 6. The CDR3 spans 16 residues. The germline V gene encodes CDR1 SEHNR and CDR2 FQNEAQ (reference sequence). The CDR3 reads CASSLGQAATNEKLFF. CDR3 DNA sequence: TGTGCCAGCAGCCTAGGACAGGCCGCAACTAATGAAAAACTGTTTTTT.

This clone was seen just once. The chain carries TRBV18 and TRBJ1-3; a possible D gene is TRBD1 (5 bases). Per germline, CDR1 KGHSH and CDR2 LQKENI. V was shortened by 5 bases and J by 0 bases, with 8 bases between the two germline ends. This CDR3 comprises 14 residues. The CDR3 region has the DNA TGTGCCAGCTCATCAGGGCCCTCTGGAAACACCATATATTTT. This encodes CASSSGPSGNTIYF.

In this sample, this clone turned up once. The DNA of the CDR3 is TGCGCCAGCAGCGCACAACTAGCGGGCTTATCCTACAATGAGCAGTTCTTC. Its translation: CASSAQLAGLSYNEQFF. This sequence joins TRBV4-3 and TRBJ2-1; 9 bases align to TRBD2. The junction had 9 bases not matched to a gene; V was cut back by 5 bases and J by 1 base. The CDR3 loop spans 17 amino acids. In germline, CDR1 is LGHNA, CDR2 YSLEER.

The J gene is TRBJ1-2, the V gene TRBV19; D not resolved. CDR3 length equals 13 residues. Germline CDR1 reads LNHDA; CDR2 reads SQIVND (reference sequence). V gave up 6 bases and J gave up 8 bases, with 16 bases separating them. CDR3 nucleotide sequence: TGTGCCAGTAGCCCCGACTTTGATTGGGGCTACACCTTC. Its protein is CASSPDFDWGYTF.

CDR3 region: CATSRGRGTGSYEQYF. The CDR3 region has the DNA TGTGCCACCAGCAGAGGTCGCGGGACCGGTTCCTACGAGCAGTACTTC. The genes are TRBV15 and TRBJ2-5; the D gene is possibly TRBD2 (6 bases). The end of the DNA is better explained by TRBJ2-7, so the J call may be wrong. This CDR3 region has 16 residues. The germline CDR1 and CDR2 sequences are LNHNV and YYDKDF (reference sequence).

The chain uses TRBV7-9 and TRBJ2-4; TRBD1 is a possible D gene (6 bases). The germline V gene encodes CDR1 SEHNR and CDR2 FQNEAQ (reference sequence). The CDR3 has 13 residues. V dropped 3 bases and J dropped 5 bases, with 8 bases sitting between them. CDR3 loop: CASSFAGENIQYF. CDR3 bases: TGTGCCAGCAGCTTCGCAGGGGAAAACATTCAGTACTTC. The full variable domain, completed using reference TRBV7-9 and TRBJ2-4, is DTGVSQNPRHKITKRGQNVTFRCDPISEHNRLYWYRQTLGQGPEFLTYFQNEAQLEKSRLLSDRFSAERPKGSFSTLEIQRTEQGDSAMYLCASSFAGENIQYFGAGTRLSVL.

J is TRBJ2-7 and V is TRBV5-1; TRBD1 matches 7 bases. Germline values: CDR1 SGHRS, CDR2 YFSETQ. This CDR3 region has 14 residues. Germline trimming cut 0 bases from V and 6 bases from J; bases unmatched to any gene: 6. CDR3 sequence: CASSLATGWAEQYF. The CDR3, as DNA: TGCGCCAGCAGCTTGGCGACAGGGTGGGCCGAGCAGTACTTC.

The J gene is TRBJ2-1, the V gene TRBV11-2; possibly TRBD1 or TRBD2 for D (5 bases each). The length of the CDR3 is 15 residues. CDR1 and CDR2 (germline): SGHAT, FQNNGV. Trimming cost V 2 bases and J 3 bases, with 11 bases left between them. The CDR3 here is CASSLIGGYYNEQFF. As DNA, the CDR3 is TGTGCCAGCAGCTTAATTGGGGGTTACTACAATGAGCAGTTCTTC.

The chain links TRBV7-8 to TRBJ2-7, with 13 bases aligning to TRBD2. V trimming: 3 bases; J trimming: 6 bases; junction bases outside the gene matches: 17. Germline-derived CDR1 and CDR2 are SGHVS and FQNEAQ. The length of the CDR3 is 19 residues. CDR3 residues: CASSFYRLAGGGDWLEQYF. In nucleotides, the CDR3 is TGTGCCAGCAGCTTTTATCGACTAGCGGGAGGTGGAGATTGGCTCGAGCAGTACTTC.

The CDR3 nucleotides read TGTGCCAGCAGTTTGCTAGCGGGAACCTACGAGCAGTACTTC. Translation gives CASSLLAGTYEQYF. The V call is TRBV28, the J call TRBJ2-7, with 9 bases aligning to TRBD2. The CDR3 is made up of 14 amino acids. The germline CDR1 and CDR2 sequences are MDHEN and SYDVKM. After removal of 3 bases from V and 2 bases from J, the junction contained 2 bases not matched to a gene.